The 20 T cell receptor beta chains below all came from one sample that was sequenced in a study of vaccination and CD4 T cells after COVID-19. Time point specified: late sampling 161 to 241 days after vaccination in three convalescent patients. Stated treatment: roughly 11-day PBMC culture with coronavirus spike peptide pools or control peptides (ViraFEST assay). No cognate antigen is known for these TCRs. Cultured CD4+ T-cell DNA underwent Oncomine TCR Beta short-read sequencing. TCRdb ran MiXCR on the PCR reads and lists one entry per CDR3 protein. The table shows 25,000 to 30,000 distinct CDR3 sequences, with 36% occurring only once. This sample comprised CD4+ T cells from blood, cultured in vitro, obtained about 7 months after SARS-CoV-2 vaccination. These TCRs come from a human donor who had recovered from COVID-19.

This clonotype appeared a single time. V is TRBV12-3 or TRBV12-4 and J is TRBJ1-2, with TRBD1 matching 8 bases. Trimming took 2 bases from V and 4 from J; bases not matched to a gene: 0. The CDR3 has 13 amino acids. The CDR3 sequence: CASSLQGAYGYTF. The CDR3, as DNA: TGTGCCAGCAGTTTACAGGGGGCCTATGGCTACACCTTC.

The chain recombines TRBV11-1 with TRBJ2-3; tentatively, D is TRBD2 (6 bases). The germline V gene has CDR1 SGHAT and CDR2 FQDESV (reference sequence). The CDR3 has 14 amino acids. With 5 bases removed from V and 7 bases from J, the gap between germline ends came to 16 bases. The CDR3 DNA is TGTGCCAGCAGCGCGGCCCGGGAGAGGAATACGCAGTATTTT. Translation gives CASSAARERNTQYF.

This chain connects TRBV4-2 to TRBJ2-7; D ambiguous. V was pared by 0 bases and J by 0 bases, with 12 bases between. The CDR3 loop spans 16 amino acids. CDR1 and CDR2 from the germline V gene are LGHNA and YNFKEQ. CDR3 in DNA: TGTGCCAGCAGCCAAGAGTACAGCGAGCCCTCCTACGAGCAGTACTTC. This codes for CASSQEYSEPSYEQYF.

The V call is TRBV20-1, the J call TRBJ2-7; TRBD1 might be the D (6 bases). This CDR3 has 15 amino acids. Between the trimmed V and J ends, which lost 0 bases and 5 bases, there was a span of 17 bases. The germline gives CDR1 DFQATT, CDR2 SNEGSKA (reference sequence). CDR3 sequence reads: CSAREGHRLGNEQYF. CDR3 coding DNA: TGCAGTGCTAGAGAGGGACATAGGTTAGGTAACGAGCAGTACTTC.

Turning to this clonotype: The junction shows a germline mismatch at one end, possibly a read error. DNA of the CDR3: TGTGCCACCAGAAGAGCATGGGGCAGGGGGTCGTCATTCCCGGGCTACACCTTC. Translating gives CATRRAWGRGSSFPGYTF. V gene TRBV15 combines with J gene TRBJ1-2; TRBD1 matches 7 bases. CDR1 is LNHNV and CDR2 is YYDKDF in the germline V gene (reference sequence). The CDR3 runs 18 residues.

The chain carries TRBV7-2 and TRBJ1-1, with D hard to call. The germline V and J ends were trimmed by 5 bases and 8 bases, with 15 bases remaining between them. The V gene's germline CDR1 is SGHTA and CDR2 FQGNSA. This CDR3 contains 13 residues. The DNA of the CDR3 is TGTGCCAGCAGCCGCCCGGACGGATTAGAAGCTTTCTTT. Amino acids: CASSRPDGLEAFF.

The chain uses TRBV6-1 and TRBJ2-3, with 12 bases matching TRBD2. Looked up from germline, CDR1 is MNHNS and CDR2 is SASEGT. The CDR3 runs 16 residues. With V trimmed by 6 bases and J by 2 bases, 6 bases remained unmatched. The CDR3, as DNA: TGTGCCAGCAGGAGTACTAGCGGGAGGTTCACAGATACGCAGTATTTT. Protein sequence: CASRSTSGRFTDTQYF.

The V and J genes are TRBV7-2 and TRBJ2-7; 8 nucleotides match TRBD2. This CDR3 region has 16 residues. Trimming cost V 5 bases and J 1 base; bases outside gene matches: 10. The V gene's germline CDR1 is SGHTA and CDR2 FQGNSA. DNA of the CDR3: TGTGCCAGCAGCCTGACCGGGGGGGCGAAGTCCTACGAGCAGTACTTC. Translated: CASSLTGGAKSYEQYF.

This clonotype was detected only a few times. The gene calls are TRBV19 and TRBJ1-6; D might be TRBD1 (5 bases). The germline V gene has CDR1 LNHDA and CDR2 SQIVND (reference sequence). CDR3 size: 14 residues. V was trimmed by 1 base and J by 6 bases, leaving 7 bases between them. This CDR3 is CASSIGQSNSPLHF. The CDR3 DNA reads TGTGCCAGTAGTATAGGACAGTCTAATTCACCCCTCCACTTT.

The genes are TRBV7-3 and TRBJ2-7, with D perhaps TRBD2 (7 bases). The V gene's germline CDR1 is SGHTA and CDR2 FQGTGA. Deletions cut 5 bases from V and 5 bases from J, with 22 bases between. There are 16 residues in the CDR3. Here the CDR3 reads CASSLMAGARVHEQYF. CDR3 nucleotides: TGTGCCAGCAGCCTAATGGCGGGGGCCAGGGTCCACGAGCAGTACTTC.

This clonotype has only a few counts. The DNA for the CDR3 is TGTGCCAGCAGTGAATTTGGGGGAGCCTATGGCTACACCTTC. Protein product: CASSEFGGAYGYTF. The V call is TRBV25-1, the J call TRBJ1-2, with D tentatively TRBD1 (5 bases). The length of the CDR3 is 14 residues. V shed 1 base and J shed 4 bases, with 10 bases lying between them. The germline gives CDR1 MGHDK, CDR2 SYGVNS.

In DNA, the CDR3 is TGTGCCAGCAGTTTTAGTTATCGGGGTTCTTCTGAAGCTTTCTTT. It translates to CASSFSYRGSSEAFF. V usage is TRBV27 and J usage is TRBJ1-1; D is unresolved. There are 15 residues in the CDR3. Trimming left V 3 bases short and J 6 bases short, with 17 bases between. Germline V lookup: CDR1 MNHEY, CDR2 SMNVEV (reference sequence).

In this sample, this clonotype turned up a few times. The chain is built from TRBV7-8 and TRBJ2-3; 7 bases fit TRBD1. Germline lookup yields CDR1 SGHVS and CDR2 FQNEAQ. This CDR3 has 15 amino acids. J lost 0 bases, V lost 10 bases, and 10 bases had no gene match. In nucleotides, the CDR3 is TGTGCCACCCAAACATCGGACAGGAGCACAGATACGCAGTATTTT. It translates to CATQTSDRSTDTQYF.

The chain is built from TRBV20-1 and TRBJ2-5, with 7 bases aligning to TRBD2. CDR1 and CDR2 (germline): DFQATT, SNEGSKA (reference sequence). V lost 6 bases and J lost 4; bases outside the gene matches: 11. The CDR3 is 14 amino acids. In nucleotides, the CDR3 is TGCAGTGCCAGACCGGGCGGGAGCAGAGAGACCCAGTACTTC. It is translated as CSARPGGSRETQYF.

The sample holds a few counts of this clonotype. The rearrangement joins TRBV20-1 to TRBJ1-1; D possibly corresponds to TRBD1 (5 bases). V lost 7 bases, J lost 4 bases, and 22 bases lay in between. CDR3 size: 15 residues. Per the germline V gene, CDR1 is DFQATT and CDR2 is SNEGSKA (reference sequence). The CDR3 DNA reads TGCAGTGTCCCTACGGAGGGCAGGGCGATCACTGAAGCTTTCTTT. Protein product: CSVPTEGRAITEAFF.

This sequence joins TRBV27 and TRBJ2-2; TRBD1 aligns across 9 bases. This CDR3 region has 15 residues. CDR1 is MNHEY and CDR2 is SMNVEV in the germline V gene (reference sequence). The V segment lost 9 bases and the J segment 5 bases; nucleotides outside the gene matches: 10. Here the CDR3 DNA reads TGTGCCAGTCGACCTGGACAGGGGAGAACCGGGGAGCTGTTTTTT. Translating gives CASRPGQGRTGELFF.

V and J are TRBV6-4 and TRBJ1-1; D is uncertain. CDR1 is MRHNA, CDR2 SNTAGT, per germline. This CDR3 is 13 amino acids long. The ends were cut back, 5 bases at V and 5 bases at J, with 12 bases in the middle. The CDR3 sequence: CASSPRPGTEAFF. For the CDR3, the DNA is TGTGCCAGCAGTCCTCGGCCCGGGACTGAAGCTTTCTTT.

V and J are TRBV7-2 and TRBJ1-2, with TRBD1 identical over 8 bases. With V trimmed by 3 bases and J by 4 bases, 10 bases remained unmatched. CDR3 length equals 16 residues. In germline, CDR1 is SGHTA, CDR2 FQGNSA. The CDR3: CASSFGQGLGSYGYTF. The DNA for the CDR3 is TGTGCCAGCAGCTTTGGACAGGGCTTGGGTAGCTATGGCTACACCTTC.

The chain combines TRBV20-1 with TRBJ2-5, with a tentative D call TRBD2 (6 bases). The germline V and J ends were trimmed by 5 bases and 1 base, with 11 bases remaining between them. Germline V gives CDR1 DFQATT, CDR2 SNEGSKA (reference sequence). CDR3 size: 13 residues. In DNA, the CDR3 is TGCAGTGCTGGAGGGGATATCCAAGAGACCCAGTACTTC. Its protein product is CSAGGDIQETQYF.

This clonotype showed up just a few times. V is TRBV7-3 and J is TRBJ1-6; D unresolved. The CDR3 totals 13 residues. V was pared by 2 bases and J by 7 bases, with 6 bases between. CDR1 and CDR2 (germline): SGHTA, FQGTGA. The CDR3, as DNA: TGTGCCAGCAGCTTAGCCGTGAATTCACCCCTCCACTTT. It translates to CASSLAVNSPLHF.